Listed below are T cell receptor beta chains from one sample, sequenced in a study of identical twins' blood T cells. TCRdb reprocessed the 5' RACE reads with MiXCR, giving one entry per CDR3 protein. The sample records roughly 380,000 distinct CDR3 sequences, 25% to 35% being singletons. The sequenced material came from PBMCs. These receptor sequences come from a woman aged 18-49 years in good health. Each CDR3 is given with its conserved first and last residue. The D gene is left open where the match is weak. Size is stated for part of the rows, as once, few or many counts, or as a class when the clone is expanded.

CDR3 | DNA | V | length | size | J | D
CASSLEGNTEAFF | TGCGCCAGCAGTCTGGAAGGGAACACTGAAGCTTTCTTT | TRBV5-1 | 13 | many | TRBJ1-1 | NA
CSAKGPGEQFF | TGCAGTGCTAAGGGTCCGGGTGAGCAGTTCTTC | TRBV20-1 | 11 | few | TRBJ2-1 | NA
CSARALGDSPFYGYTF | TGCAGTGCTAGAGCCCTGGGGGACAGCCCCTTCTATGGCTACACCTTC | TRBV20-1 | 16 | few | TRBJ1-2 | TRBD1
CASSYSQGTEAFF | TGTGCCAGCAGTTACTCACAAGGGACCGAAGCTTTCTTT | TRBV6-2/TRBV6-3 | 13 | NA | TRBJ1-1 | NA
CASSPFDRNTEAFF | TGTGCCAGCTCACCCTTCGACAGGAACACTGAAGCTTTCTTT | TRBV18 | 14 | few | TRBJ1-1 | NA
CAISEKGVDEKPFF | TGTGCCATCAGTGAGAAAGGGGTTGATGAAAAACCGTTTTTT | TRBV10-3 | 14 | NA | TRBJ1-4 | NA
CASSVTTDYGYTF | TGCGCCAGCAGCGTGACAACTGACTATGGCTACACCTTC | TRBV5-1 | 13 | few | TRBJ1-2 | NA
CASSIQRNTEAFF | TGTGCCAGCAGCATACAGAGGAACACTGAAGCTTTCTTT | TRBV7-9 | 13 | NA | TRBJ1-1 | NA
CASSPSAGATEAFF | TGTGCCAGCTCACCATCGGCAGGGGCCACTGAAGCTTTCTTT | TRBV18 | 14 | many | TRBJ1-1 | NA
CASQRGNTEAFF | TGCGCCAGCCAGCGGGGGAACACTGAAGCTTTCTTT | TRBV5-1 | 12 | NA | TRBJ1-1 | NA
CSAAGRYNEQFF | TGCAGTGCAGCGGGGAGATACAATGAGCAGTTCTTC | TRBV20-1 | 12 | NA | TRBJ2-1 | TRBD2
CANQGGDQPQHF | TGTGCCAACCAGGGAGGGGATCAGCCCCAGCATTTT | TRBV28 | 12 | few | TRBJ1-5 | NA
CASSVRDRVFF | TGCGCCAGCAGCGTACGGGACAGGGTTTTCTTT | TRBV5-1 | 11 | NA | TRBJ1-1 | TRBD1
CASSPELGDEQYF | TGCGCCAGCAGCCCGGAGTTGGGTGACGAGCAGTACTTC | TRBV5-1 | 13 | NA | TRBJ2-7 | NA
CSVSLGEDTEAFF | TGCAGCGTTTCGCTCGGAGAGGACACTGAAGCTTTCTTT | TRBV29-1 | 13 | NA | TRBJ1-1 | NA
CASSSPGGRVYTF | TGTGCCAGCAGTTCCCCTGGGGGGCGCGTCTACACCTTC | TRBV28 | 13 | NA | TRBJ1-2 | NA
CASSLGFGQLRETQYF | TGTGCCAGCAGCTTAGGTTTCGGACAACTCCGAGAGACCCAGTACTTC | TRBV11-2 | 16 | NA | TRBJ2-5 | NA
CATSRDSYTGGYTF | TGTGCCACCAGCAGAGATAGCTATACGGGAGGCTACACCTTC | TRBV15 | 14 | NA | TRBJ1-2 | NA
CASSLSGSIGGELFF | TGTGCCAGCAGCTTATCAGGATCAATTGGCGGGGAGCTGTTTTTT | TRBV11-2 | 15 | many | TRBJ2-2 | NA
CASSYRDPPQIDTQYF | TGCGCCAGCAGCTACCGGGACCCTCCTCAGATAGATACGCAGTATTTT | TRBV5-1 | 16 | few | TRBJ2-3 | NA
CASSAPYTEAFF | TGTGCCAGCAGTGCACCGTACACTGAAGCTTTCTTT | TRBV7-9 | 12 | few | TRBJ1-1 | NA
CASSTEGRRGNTIYF | TGTGCCAGCAGTACCGAGGGACGTCGTGGAAACACCATATATTTT | TRBV6-5 | 15 | NA | TRBJ1-3 | NA
CASSPAVEKLFF | TGTGCCAGCAGCCCCGCAGTTGAAAAACTGTTTTTT | TRBV7-9 | 12 | few | TRBJ1-4 | NA
CASSPWDRGERTEAFF | TGTGCCAGCAGCCCCTGGGACAGGGGGGAGAGGACTGAAGCTTTCTTT | TRBV7-9 | 16 | NA | TRBJ1-1 | TRBD1
CASIASTNTGELFF | TGTGCCAGCATCGCCAGCACGAACACCGGGGAGCTGTTTTTT | TRBV6-5 | 14 | NA | TRBJ2-2 | NA
CASSQGEQFF | TGTGCCAGCTCTCAGGGTGAGCAGTTCTTC | TRBV21-1 | 10 | few | TRBJ2-1 | NA
CSAPGTPGGEAFF | TGCAGTGCTCCCGGGACCCCGGGGGGGGAAGCTTTCTTT | TRBV20-1 | 13 | few | TRBJ1-1 | NA
CSSSLSLSNQPQHF | TGTTCCAGCAGTTTATCGTTGAGCAATCAGCCCCAGCATTTT | TRBV27 | 14 | NA | TRBJ1-5 | NA
CSAREGVKNIQYF | TGCAGTGCTAGAGAGGGGGTCAAAAACATTCAGTACTTC | TRBV20-1 | 13 | NA | TRBJ2-4 | NA
CSVQSSEADSYNEQFF | TGCAGCGTCCAATCGTCGGAAGCGGATTCCTACAATGAGCAGTTCTTC | TRBV29-1 | 16 | NA | TRBJ2-1 | NA
CASGAPTRYNEQFF | TGTGCCAGCGGGGCCCCGACCCGCTACAATGAGCAGTTCTTC | TRBV6-5 | 14 | few | TRBJ2-1 | NA